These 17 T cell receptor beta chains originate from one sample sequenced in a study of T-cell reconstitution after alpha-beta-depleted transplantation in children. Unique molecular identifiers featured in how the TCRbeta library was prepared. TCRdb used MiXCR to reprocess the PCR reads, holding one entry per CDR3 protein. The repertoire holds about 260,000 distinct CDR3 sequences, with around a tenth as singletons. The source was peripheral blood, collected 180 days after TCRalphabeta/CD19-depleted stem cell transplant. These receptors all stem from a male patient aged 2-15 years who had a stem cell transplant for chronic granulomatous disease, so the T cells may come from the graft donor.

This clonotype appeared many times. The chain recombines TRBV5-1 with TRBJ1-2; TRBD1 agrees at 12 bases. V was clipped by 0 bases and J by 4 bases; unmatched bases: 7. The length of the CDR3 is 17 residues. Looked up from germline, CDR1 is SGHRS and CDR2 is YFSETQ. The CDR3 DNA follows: TGCGCCAGCAGCTTGGCCGGGACAGGGGGCGCAGGCTATGGCTACACCTTC. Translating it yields CASSLAGTGGAGYGYTF.

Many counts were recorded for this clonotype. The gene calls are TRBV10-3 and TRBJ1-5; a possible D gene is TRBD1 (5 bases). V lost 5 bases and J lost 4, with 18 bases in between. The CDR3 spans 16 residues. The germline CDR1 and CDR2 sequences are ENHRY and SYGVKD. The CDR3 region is CAISPGGSRGNQPQHF. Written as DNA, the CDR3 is TGTGCCATCAGTCCGGGGGGGTCAAGAGGGAATCAGCCCCAGCATTTT.

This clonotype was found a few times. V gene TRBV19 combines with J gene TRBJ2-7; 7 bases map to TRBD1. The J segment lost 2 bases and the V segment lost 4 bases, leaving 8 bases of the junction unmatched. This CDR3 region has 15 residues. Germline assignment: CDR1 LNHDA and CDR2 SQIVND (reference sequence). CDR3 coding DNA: TGTGCCAGTAGTAACCGACAGGGTGGCACCTACGAGCAGTACTTC. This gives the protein CASSNRQGGTYEQYF. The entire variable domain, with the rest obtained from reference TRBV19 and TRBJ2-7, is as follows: DGGITQSPKYLFRKEGQNVTLSCEQNLNHDAMYWYRQDPGQGLRLIYYSQIVNDFQKGDIAEGYSVSREKKESFPLTVTSAQKNPTAFYLCASSNRQGGTYEQYFGPGTRLTVT.

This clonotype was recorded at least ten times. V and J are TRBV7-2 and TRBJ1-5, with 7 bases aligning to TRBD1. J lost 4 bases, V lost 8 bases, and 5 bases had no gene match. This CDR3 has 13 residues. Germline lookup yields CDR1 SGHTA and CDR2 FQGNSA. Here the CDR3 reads CASGGTVNQPQHF. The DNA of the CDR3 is TGTGCCAGCGGAGGGACAGTTAATCAGCCCCAGCATTTT.

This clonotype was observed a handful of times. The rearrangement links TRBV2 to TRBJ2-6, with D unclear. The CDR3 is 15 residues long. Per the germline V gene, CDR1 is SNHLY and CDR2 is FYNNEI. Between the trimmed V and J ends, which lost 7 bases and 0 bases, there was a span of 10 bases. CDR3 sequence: CASTQSLSGANVLTF. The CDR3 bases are TGTGCCAGCACCCAATCTCTCTCTGGGGCCAACGTCCTGACTTTC.

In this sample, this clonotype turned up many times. CDR3 bases: TGCAGTGCTACTAGTCGCGGGAGGGCCGAGACCCAGTACTTC. This codes for CSATSRGRAETQYF. This sequence joins TRBV20-1 and TRBJ2-5; 9 bases align to TRBD2. After removal of 4 bases from V and 5 bases from J, the junction contained 8 bases not matched to a gene. The CDR3 contains 14 residues. In germline, CDR1 is DFQATT, CDR2 SNEGSKA (reference sequence).

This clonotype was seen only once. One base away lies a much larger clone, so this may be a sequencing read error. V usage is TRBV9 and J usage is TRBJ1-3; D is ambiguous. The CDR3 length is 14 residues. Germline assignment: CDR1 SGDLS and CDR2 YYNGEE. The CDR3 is CASSVDGSGHTIYF. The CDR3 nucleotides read TGTGCCAGCAGCGTAGATGGCTCTGGACACACCATATATTTT.

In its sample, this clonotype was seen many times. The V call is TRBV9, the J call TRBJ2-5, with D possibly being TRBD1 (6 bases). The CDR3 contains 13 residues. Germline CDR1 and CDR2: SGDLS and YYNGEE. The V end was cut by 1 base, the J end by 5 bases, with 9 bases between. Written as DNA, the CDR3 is TGTGCCAGCAGCGTAAACAGGGATGAGACCCAGTACTTC. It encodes CASSVNRDETQYF.

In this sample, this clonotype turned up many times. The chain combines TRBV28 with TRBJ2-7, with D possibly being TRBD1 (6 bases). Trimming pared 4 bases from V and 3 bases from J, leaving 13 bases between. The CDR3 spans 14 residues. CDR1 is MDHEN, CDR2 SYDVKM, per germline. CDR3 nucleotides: TGTGCCAGCAGTTGGACAGCAACAGTCTACGAGCAGTACTTC. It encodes CASSWTATVYEQYF.

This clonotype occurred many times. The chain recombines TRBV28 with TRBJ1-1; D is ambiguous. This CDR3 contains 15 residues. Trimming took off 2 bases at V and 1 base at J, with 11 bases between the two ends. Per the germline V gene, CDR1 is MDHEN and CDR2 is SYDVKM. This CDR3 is CASSLVGSPNTEAFF. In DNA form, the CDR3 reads TGTGCCAGCAGTTTAGTTGGTAGCCCGAACACTGAAGCTTTCTTT.

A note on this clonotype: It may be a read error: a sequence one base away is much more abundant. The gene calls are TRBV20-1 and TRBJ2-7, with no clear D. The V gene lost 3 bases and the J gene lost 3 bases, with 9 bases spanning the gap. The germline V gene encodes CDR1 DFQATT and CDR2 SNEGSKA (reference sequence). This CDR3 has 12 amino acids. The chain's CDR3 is CSASLYFYEQYF. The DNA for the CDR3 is TGCAGTGCTAGCCTGTATTTCTACGAGCAGTACTTC.

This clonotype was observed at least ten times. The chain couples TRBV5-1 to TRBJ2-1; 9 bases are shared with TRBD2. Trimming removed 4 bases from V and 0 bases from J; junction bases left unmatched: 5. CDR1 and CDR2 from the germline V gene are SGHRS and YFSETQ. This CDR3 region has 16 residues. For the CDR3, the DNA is TGCGCCAGCAGCCCTAGCGGGGCCAGCTCCTACAATGAGCAGTTCTTC. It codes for CASSPSGASSYNEQFF. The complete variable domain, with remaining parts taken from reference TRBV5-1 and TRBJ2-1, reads KAGVTQTPRYLIKTRGQQVTLSCSPISGHRSVSWYQQTPGQGLQFLFEYFSETQRNKGNFPGRFSGRQFSNSRSEMNVSTLELGDSALYLCASSPSGASSYNEQFFGPGTRLTVL.

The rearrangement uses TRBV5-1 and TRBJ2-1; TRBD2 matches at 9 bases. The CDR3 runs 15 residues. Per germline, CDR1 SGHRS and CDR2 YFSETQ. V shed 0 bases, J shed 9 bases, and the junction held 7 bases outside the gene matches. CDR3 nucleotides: TGCGCCAGCAGCTTGGAGGGCGGGAGGGCCGCTGAGCAGTTCTTC. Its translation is CASSLEGGRAAEQFF.

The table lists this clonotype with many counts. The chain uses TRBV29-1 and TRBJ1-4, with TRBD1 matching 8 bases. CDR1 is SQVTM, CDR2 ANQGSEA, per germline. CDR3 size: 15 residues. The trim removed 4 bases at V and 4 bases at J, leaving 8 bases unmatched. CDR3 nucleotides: TGCAGCGTTGTTGGATTGACAGGGGTTAATGAAAAACTGTTTTTT. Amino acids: CSVVGLTGVNEKLFF.

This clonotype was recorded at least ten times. The CDR3 DNA is TGCGCCAGCAGCTTAGCGGGGGTATCAGATACGCAGTATTTT. Amino acids: CASSLAGVSDTQYF. This chain joins TRBV5-1 and TRBJ2-3; 8 bases match TRBD2. The CDR3 sequence is 14 residues long. V was pared by 2 bases and J by 4 bases, with 3 bases of the junction left unmatched. Germline V gene lookup returns CDR1 SGHRS and CDR2 YFSETQ.

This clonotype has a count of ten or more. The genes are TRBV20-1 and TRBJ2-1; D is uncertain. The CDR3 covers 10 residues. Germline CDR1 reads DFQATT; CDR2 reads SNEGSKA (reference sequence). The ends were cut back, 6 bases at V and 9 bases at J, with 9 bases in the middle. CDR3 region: CSALEVEQFF. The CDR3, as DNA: TGCAGTGCGCTCGAGGTTGAGCAGTTCTTC.

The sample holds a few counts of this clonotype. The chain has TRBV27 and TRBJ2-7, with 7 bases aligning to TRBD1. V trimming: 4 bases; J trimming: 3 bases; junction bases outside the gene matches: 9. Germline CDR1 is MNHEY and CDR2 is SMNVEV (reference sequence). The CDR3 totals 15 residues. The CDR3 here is CASSSLLDRNYEQYF. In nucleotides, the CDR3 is TGTGCCAGCAGTTCCCTCCTGGACAGGAACTACGAGCAGTACTTC.